This T cell receptor beta chain was observed in a study of blood T cell repertoires in COVID-19. Overall study context: Sources were T cells, B-cell-depleted T cells, or PBMCs; the material itself was cDNA or gDNA.

The CDR3 runs to 13 residues. V lost 5 bases to trimming and J lost 8 bases, with 15 bases between them. Sequencing used immunoSEQ multiplex PCR; TCRdb keeps in-frame clones, though not all of them. The data contain 50,000 or so clones, 85% to 90% of them singletons. The source material was peripheral blood. The chain joins TRBV12-3 or TRBV12-4 to TRBJ1-1, with a weak D call TRBD1 (5 bases). The receptor was isolated from a human donor in a cohort sampled during active COVID-19. CDR3: CASSPPGTKEAFF. In nucleotides, the CDR3 is TGTGCCAGCAGTCCCCCCGGGACTAAAGAAGCTTTCTTT.